The clone carrying this T cell receptor (beta chain) was counted a few times. The sample originates from a study of T cell repertoires in cytomegalovirus infection. TCRdb reanalysed the reads using MiXCR and keeps one entry per CDR3 protein. The repertoire has nearly 450,000 distinct CDR3 sequences, approximately 31% of them found once; the top ten carry roughly an eighth. Germline V gene sequence: CDR1 DFQATT, CDR2 SNEGSKA (reference sequence). The CDR3 contains 14 residues. V trimming: 6 bases; J trimming: 3 bases; junction bases outside the gene matches: 10. The sequencing input was PBMCs. The V and J genes are TRBV20-1 and TRBJ1-1, with 7 bases that match TRBD1. The TCR originated in a human donor in good health (CMV status not recorded). Some clones in this sample may be carry-over from other donors' samples. The CDR3 nucleotides read TGCAGTGCCAAGGACAGGAGGTGGGACACTGAAGCTTTCTTT. This gives the protein CSAKDRRWDTEAFF.